This T cell receptor (beta chain) derives from a study of cytomegalovirus exposure and HLA in healthy donors. The ends were cut back, 3 bases at V and 0 bases at J, with 9 bases in the middle. There are 14 residues in the CDR3. Germline V lookup: CDR1 MDHEN, CDR2 SYDVKM. Broader study findings: Reportedly, fewer N-insertions than the 666-donor mean appeared in an Asian-associated ancestry cluster in a later analysis. An analysis that came later showed most CMV-associated TCR beta chains appearing HLA-restricted.

Only a few counts were recorded for this clone. Its specificity is not known. The PCR contained 60 Vbeta and 13 Jbeta primers. Here immunoSEQ multiplex PCR was the method, and the copy in TCRdb shows in-frame clones only, minus some. Of roughly 34,000 clones listed, roughly two thirds are singletons. This chain joins TRBV28 and TRBJ2-7; D gene uncertain. The TCR was taken from a man aged 25-40 years in good health and CMV-seronegative. The sample consisted of PBMCs. The CDR3 sequence is CASSLPGFSYEQYF. As DNA, the CDR3 is TGTGCCAGCAGTTTGCCCGGGTTCTCCTACGAGCAGTACTTC.